A selection of T cell receptor beta chains follows, all from one sample in a study of blood T cell repertoires in COVID-19. The data were produced by immunoSEQ multiplex PCR, yet TCRdb's version contains in-frame clones alone and is incomplete. The table shows approximately 230,000 clones, with approximately 90% occurring only once. Sequencing was performed on PBMCs or T cells enriched from blood (not recorded which). These receptors were obtained from a man younger than 35 who had recovered from COVID-19. Both conserved end residues are part of each CDR3. The D gene is left open where the match is weak. Clone size is not always given. Where it is, it says once, few, many or a class for expanded clones.

clone size | J gene | V gene | D gene | CDR3 protein | CDR3 DNA
. | TRBJ1-5 | TRBV28 | . | CASSLAGSNQPQHF | TGTGCCAGCAGTTTAGCAGGGAGCAATCAGCCCCAGCATTTT
. | TRBJ2-7 | TRBV6-4 | TRBD2 | CASSDSNLAGCYEQYF | TGTGCCAGCAGTGACTCGAACCTAGCGGGTTGTTACGAGCAGTACTTC
. | TRBJ2-3 | TRBV6-5 | TRBD1 | CASRQQGGVTDTQYF | TGTGCCAGCAGGCAACAGGGGGGAGTTACAGATACGCAGTATTTT
. | TRBJ1-1 | TRBV7-2 | . | CASSIDRTNTEAFF | TGTGCCAGCAGCATCGACAGGACGAACACTGAAGCTTTCTTT
. | TRBJ1-1 | TRBV6-5 | . | CASSYLGDTEAFF | TGTGCCAGCAGTTATCTAGGGGACACTGAAGCTTTCTTT
. | TRBJ2-7 | TRBV7-2 | . | CASSLGGGTYEQYF | TGTGCCAGCAGCTTAGGGGGCGGAACCTACGAGCAGTACTTC
. | TRBJ2-5 | TRBV5-4 | TRBD1 | CASSLDRGAETQYF | TGTGCCAGCAGCTTAGACAGGGGGGCAGAGACCCAGTACTTC
. | TRBJ1-2 | TRBV29-1 | . | CSVGEGGFYGYTF | TGCAGCGTTGGGGAAGGAGGTTTCTATGGCTACACCTTC
. | TRBJ2-3 | TRBV5-1 | TRBD2 | CASSFRGVADTQYF | TGCGCCAGCAGCTTTCGGGGGGTGGCAGATACGCAGTATTTT
. | TRBJ2-1 | TRBV19 | TRBD2 | CASSIGGLASEQFF | TGTGCCAGTAGTATAGGAGGACTAGCGAGTGAGCAGTTCTTC
. | TRBJ1-1 | TRBV11-2 | TRBD1 | CASSYSGGGGEAFF | TGTGCCAGCAGCTATTCTGGAGGGGGCGGTGAAGCTTTCTTT
once | TRBJ1-3 | TRBV19 | . | CASSIQGNTIYF | TGTGCCAGTAGTATTCAAGGAAACACCATATATTTT
. | TRBJ1-4 | TRBV5-1 | . | CASSLDQGSNEKLFF | TGCGCCAGCAGCTTGGACCAGGGGTCAAATGAAAAACTGTTTTTT
. | TRBJ2-1 | TRBV7-9 | TRBD2 | CASSSSGISYYNEQFF | TGTGCCAGCAGCTCTAGCGGGATTTCCTACTACAATGAGCAGTTCTTC
. | TRBJ1-2 | TRBV30 | . | CAWSVWGESNYGYTF | TGTGCCTGGAGTGTTTGGGGGGAGTCTAACTATGGCTACACCTTC
. | TRBJ1-1 | TRBV10-1 | . | CASSGQTTEAFF | TGCGCCAGCAGTGGACAGACCACTGAAGCTTTCTTT
. | TRBJ2-6 | TRBV7-2 | TRBD1 | CASSSVGTASGANVLTF | TGTGCCAGCAGCTCCGTTGGGACAGCCTCCGGGGCCAACGTCCTGACTTTC
. | TRBJ2-7 | TRBV6-5 | TRBD1 | CASGGTGGFYEQYF | TGTGCCAGCGGAGGGACAGGGGGGTTTTACGAGCAGTACTTC